Listed below are T cell receptor beta chains from one sample, sequenced in a study of T-cell memory formation after mild COVID-19. TCRdb called the 5' RACE reads again in MiXCR, with one record for every CDR3 protein. Of about 320,000 distinct CDR3 sequences in the sample, roughly an eighth are singletons; the top ten hold about 21%. Specimen: PBMCs or a T cell subset sorted from them (not recorded which). The receptors were gathered from a man younger than 30 who had mild COVID-19 (a few samples of this study predate the infection). Cell type and time point are not known. The CDR3 runs from the conserved cysteine through the conserved F or W. Each record gives: D gene, J gene, CDR3 length, V gene, CDR3 protein. D genes are given only for firm matches.

>-|TRBJ2-3|14|TRBV7-6
CASSVGWGTDTQYF
>-|TRBJ2-3|15|TRBV3-1
CASSQAAGPADTQYF
>-|TRBJ2-3|11|TRBV29-1
CSVRRSDTQYF
>-|TRBJ2-4|10|TRBV4-3
CASSPDIQYF
>-|TRBJ2-2|14|TRBV5-1
CASSLQGGTGELFF
>-|TRBJ2-1|16|TRBV7-9
CASSLAVHTGSGEQFF
>TRBD2|TRBJ2-5|16|TRBV7-9
CASSLAQRGYQETQYF
>TRBD2|TRBJ2-4|13|TRBV7-2
CASSFRGGNIQYF
>-|TRBJ1-2|13|TRBV24-1
CATRDPGEGGYTF
>-|TRBJ2-3|17|TRBV6-6
CASPPPSQGLPGDTQYF
>-|TRBJ2-3|16|TRBV7-2
CASSLWGTHGTDTQYF
>TRBD2|TRBJ2-1|14|TRBV5-1
CASSPGTSGGPQFF
>-|TRBJ2-1|16|TRBV5-6
CASSFMGQNSYNEQFF
>-|TRBJ1-1|14|TRBV5-4
CASSSRDGNTEAFF
>-|TRBJ2-5|15|TRBV4-3
CASSQERGGEETQYF
>TRBD2|TRBJ2-7|14|TRBV7-2
CASSFAGGPGEQYF
>-|TRBJ1-1|15|TRBV20-1
CSAADFRGHNTEAFF
>-|TRBJ2-3|17|TRBV4-1
CASSQELIRGNADTQYF
>TRBD2|TRBJ2-5|13|TRBV12-3/TRBV12-4
CASSFFSGGTQYF
>-|TRBJ2-3|14|TRBV12-3/TRBV12-4
CASSWDHTTDTQYF
>-|TRBJ1-1|14|TRBV24-1
CATRGAGRGTEAFF
>-|TRBJ2-7|13|TRBV10-3
CAISGTDSYEQYF
>-|TRBJ1-2|13|TRBV6-2/TRBV6-3
CASSNPPSYGYTF
>TRBD1|TRBJ1-2|15|TRBV7-2
CASSSRDRDPYGYTF
>-|TRBJ2-5|15|TRBV4-1
CASSQAGGYRGTQYF
>-|TRBJ2-3|16|TRBV4-3
CASSQGYTVVRDTQYF
>-|TRBJ1-1|14|TRBV6-1
CASSEMTMNTEAFF
>TRBD1|TRBJ1-4|14|TRBV5-1
CASSMTGSDEKLFF
>TRBD1|TRBJ1-1|14|TRBV20-1
CSAPPGTGNTEAFF